The 30 T cell receptor beta chains presented below share a single source sample, sequenced in a study of T-cell memory formation after mild COVID-19 (dated by TCRdb to 2020 to 2022). Library preparation was by 5' RACE. Sequenced using an Illumina NovaSeq 6000. TCRdb passed the public sequencing reads through fastp at Q25 and MiXCR, retaining productive beta sequences. Entries are consolidated by CDR3 protein sequence, retaining the most common genes and DNA. Here the sample has 250,000 to 350,000 distinct CDR3 sequences; approximately 19% occur a single time. The ten largest clonotypes hold under 25% of the sample. Sample: PBMCs or a T cell subset sorted from them (not recorded which). The receptors stem from a man younger than 35 who had mild COVID-19 (a few samples of this study predate the infection). The sample titles of this study are shuffled in the database, so cell type and time point are left out; the donor was told from shared clones.

This clonotype occurred many times. The V call is TRBV10-3, the J call TRBJ2-6; maybe TRBD1 (6 bases). V lost 2 bases and J 2 bases, leaving 7 bases between the germline ends. Germline lookup yields CDR1 ENHRY and CDR2 SYGVKD. The CDR3 is 15 amino acids. The CDR3: CAISEEGAGANVLTF. CDR3 nucleotides: TGTGCCATCAGTGAGGAGGGGGCTGGGGCCAACGTCCTGACTTTC.

The rearrangement links TRBV5-1 to TRBJ1-1; no definite D call. The V gene lost 2 bases and the J gene lost 1 base, with 3 bases spanning the gap. The V gene's germline CDR1 is SGHRS and CDR2 YFSETQ. The CDR3 runs to 12 residues. The CDR3 reads CASSFENTEAFF. The CDR3 DNA sequence: TGCGCCAGCAGCTTTGAGAACACTGAAGCTTTCTTT.

This clonotype showed up just a few times. The chain links TRBV20-1 to TRBJ1-2; D uncertain. V lost 3 bases and J 7 bases, leaving 9 bases between the germline ends. The CDR3 extends over 11 amino acids. Germline CDR1 reads DFQATT; CDR2 reads SNEGSKA (reference sequence). The CDR3, as DNA: TGCAGTGCTAGGGAAAACAGTGGCTACACCTTC. Protein product: CSARENSGYTF.

This clonotype was recorded once. J is TRBJ1-2 and V is TRBV6-5; no reliable D call. Trimming took 7 bases from V and 5 from J, leaving 11 bases between them. The CDR3 covers 12 residues. CDR1 MNHEY and CDR2 SVGAGI come from the germline V gene. DNA of the CDR3: TGTGCCAGCACCAGCTCGGGGTATGGCTACACCTTC. Amino acids: CASTSSGYGYTF.

This chain connects TRBV29-1 to TRBJ2-3; D gene ambiguous. This CDR3 contains 18 residues. Germline CDR1 SQVTM, CDR2 ANQGSEA. V lost 4 bases and J 5 bases, leaving 28 bases between the germline ends. Here the CDR3 reads CSVAAGRSKSPSGDTQYF. The CDR3 region has the DNA TGCAGCGTTGCGGCAGGTAGGTCCAAAAGTCCTTCGGGAGATACGCAGTATTTT.

This clonotype was seen only a few times. The chain employs TRBV3-1 and TRBJ2-7; TRBD2 is a possible D gene (7 bases). V lost 3 bases and J 0 bases, leaving 15 bases between the germline ends. Germline-derived CDR1 and CDR2 are LGHDT and YNNKEL (reference sequence). The CDR3 is made up of 16 amino acids. CDR3 protein: CASSQRAGGPSYEQYF. CDR3 nucleotide sequence: TGTGCCAGCAGCCAGAGGGCCGGGGGGCCCTCCTACGAGCAGTACTTC.

The chain links TRBV20-1 to TRBJ1-1; no clear D gene. Germline loops: CDR1 DFQATT, CDR2 SNEGSKA (reference sequence). The CDR3 extends over 11 amino acids. The V and J ends lost 6 bases and 5 bases respectively, with 10 bases between them. The CDR3 sequence is CSAPFQTEAFF. For the CDR3, the DNA is TGCAGTGCCCCGTTTCAGACTGAAGCTTTCTTT.

The chain links TRBV5-6 to TRBJ2-1; D gene ambiguous. The V end was cut by 2 bases, the J end by 6 bases, with 9 bases between. The germline CDR1 and CDR2 sequences are SGHDT and YYEEEE. The CDR3 sequence is 13 residues long. CDR3 DNA sequence: TGTGCCAGCAGCTTTGCCTCTGGCAATGAGCAGTTCTTC. Amino acid sequence: CASSFASGNEQFF.

This clonotype was detected only a few times. This chain uses TRBV12-3 or TRBV12-4 with TRBJ2-3; no reliable D call. The CDR3 sequence is 15 residues long. Trimming left V 3 bases short and J 0 bases short, with 10 bases between. The chain's CDR3 is CASSFEGLSTDTQYF. As DNA, the CDR3 is TGTGCCAGCAGTTTCGAAGGGCTCAGCACAGATACGCAGTATTTT.

The chain carries TRBV4-3 and TRBJ2-5; 7 bases line up with TRBD2. V trimming: 1 base; J trimming: 4 bases; junction bases outside the gene matches: 21. Germline values: CDR1 LGHNA, CDR2 YSLEER. There are 20 residues in the CDR3. CDR3 residues: CASSQASPYGGGGGLETQYF. Written as DNA, the CDR3 is TGCGCCAGCAGCCAAGCCTCACCTTACGGTGGCGGGGGAGGATTAGAGACCCAGTACTTC.

This sequence joins TRBV24-1 and TRBJ2-1, with 9 bases that match TRBD1. Per germline, CDR1 KGHDR and CDR2 SFDVKD. The CDR3 runs 16 residues. V shed 4 bases and J 7 bases; nucleotides not matched to a gene: 10. This CDR3 is CATSDPNRGRGNEQFF. CDR3 nucleotide sequence: TGTGCCACCAGTGACCCGAACAGGGGGCGCGGGAATGAGCAGTTCTTC.

Only a few counts were recorded for this clonotype. This chain joins TRBV6-4 and TRBJ2-7; perhaps D is TRBD1 or TRBD2 (5 bases each). V was pared by 8 bases and J by 5 bases, with 19 bases between. Germline loops: CDR1 MRHNA, CDR2 SNTAGT. There are 14 residues in the CDR3. The CDR3 sequence is CASPTRERKDEQYV. The CDR3 DNA sequence: TGTGCCAGCCCGACCAGGGAGAGAAAGGACGAGCAGTACGTC.

In this sample, this clonotype turned up a few times. The V gene is TRBV5-1, the J gene TRBJ1-2; a possible D gene is TRBD1 (5 bases). This CDR3 has 14 residues. Germline V gene lookup returns CDR1 SGHRS and CDR2 YFSETQ. The V and J ends lost 6 bases and 1 base respectively, with 13 bases between them. The CDR3 DNA is TGCGCCAGCACCCAGGGTGGGAGTAACTATGGCTACACCTTC. Its protein product is CASTQGGSNYGYTF.

The V call is TRBV4-3, the J call TRBJ2-3; D gene ambiguous. Looked up from germline, CDR1 is LGHNA and CDR2 is YSLEER. Trimming shortened V by 0 bases and J by 6 bases, and 7 bases separated the two germline ends. This CDR3 spans 13 amino acids. The CDR3 region is CASSQEQRDTQYF. CDR3 DNA: TGCGCCAGCAGCCAAGAGCAGAGGGATACGCAGTATTTT.

The rearrangement joins TRBV24-1 to TRBJ1-2, with a weak D call TRBD1 (6 bases). CDR3 length: 13 amino acids. CDR1 is KGHDR, CDR2 SFDVKD, per germline. Trimming removed 9 bases at V and 2 bases at J, with 12 bases between. The CDR3 protein is CATPQGLNYGYTF. In nucleotides, the CDR3 is TGTGCCACCCCCCAGGGGCTCAACTATGGCTACACCTTC.

The rearrangement links TRBV28 to TRBJ1-4; D might be TRBD1 (5 bases). Germline CDR1 is MDHEN and CDR2 is SYDVKM. The V gene lost 3 bases and the J gene lost 3 bases, with 20 bases spanning the gap. The CDR3 covers 18 residues. The CDR3 coding sequence is TGTGCCAGCAGTTTGGACGAGGGGAGCTCAGTGGCTAATGAAAAACTGTTTTTT. The encoded protein is CASSLDEGSSVANEKLFF.

This clonotype showed up just once. The J gene is TRBJ2-3, the V gene TRBV5-1; 7 bases agree with TRBD2. The CDR3 is 14 residues long. In germline, CDR1 is SGHRS, CDR2 YFSETQ. J gave up 5 bases and V 0 bases, and 3 bases lay outside the gene matches. CDR3 sequence reads: CASSLGTSEDTQYF. In nucleotides, the CDR3 is TGCGCCAGCAGCTTGGGGACTAGTGAAGATACGCAGTATTTT.

This clonotype was picked up a small number of times. In DNA form, the CDR3 reads TGTGCCAGTAAAAGGGCGGGGTTCAATGAAAAACTGTTTTTT. Its protein is CASKRAGFNEKLFF. V gene TRBV19 combines with J gene TRBJ1-4; D is undetermined. The V and J ends lost 7 bases and 5 bases respectively, with 14 bases between them. CDR1 is LNHDA, CDR2 SQIVND, per germline (reference sequence). This CDR3 is 14 amino acids long. Supplemented by reference TRBV19 and TRBJ1-4, the full variable domain reads DGGITQSPKYLFRKEGQNVTLSCEQNLNHDAMYWYRQDPGQGLRLIYYSQIVNDFQKGDIAEGYSVSREKKESFPLTVTSAQKNPTAFYLCASKRAGFNEKLFFGSGTQLSVL.

This sequence joins TRBV6-1 and TRBJ1-2; D is uncertain. CDR1 is MNHNS, CDR2 SASEGT, per germline. V lost 2 bases and J 7 bases, leaving 11 bases between the germline ends. The CDR3 contains 13 residues. The DNA for the CDR3 is TGTGCCAGCAGTGAATCGCGGTCCGTTGGCTACACCTTC. This codes for CASSESRSVGYTF.

The table lists this clonotype with a count of one. V gene TRBV19 combines with J gene TRBJ2-2; D gene uncertain. The CDR3 runs 14 residues. From germline, CDR1 is LNHDA and CDR2 SQIVND (reference sequence). V was cut by 6 bases and J by 6 bases, with 14 bases left in between. CDR3 sequence (DNA): TGTGCCAGTAGCCCGAGGAGCAGGCCCGGGGAGCTGTTTTTT. Translating it yields CASSPRSRPGELFF.

This clonotype was recorded many times. The chain links TRBV28 to TRBJ2-1; 7 bases line up with TRBD2. Germline V CDR1 and CDR2: MDHEN, SYDVKM. Germline trimming cut 8 bases from V and 0 bases from J; bases unmatched to any gene: 4. The CDR3 runs 14 residues. CDR3 nucleotide sequence: TGTGCCAGCGTAGGCGGGAGCTCCTACAATGAGCAGTTCTTC. It translates to CASVGGSSYNEQFF.

This clonotype was counted only a few times. The chain has TRBV12-3 or TRBV12-4 and TRBJ2-1, with D maybe TRBD2 (6 bases). V lost 7 bases, J lost 2 bases, and 12 bases lay in between. The CDR3 sequence is 14 residues long. In DNA form, the CDR3 reads TGTGCCAGCACCCTAGGGACTCCCTACAATGAGCAGTTCTTC. This codes for CASTLGTPYNEQFF.

The rearrangement joins TRBV7-9 to TRBJ1-1; D remains unclear. CDR1 and CDR2 from the germline V gene are SEHNR and FQNEAQ (reference sequence). The CDR3 covers 14 residues. V dropped 5 bases and J dropped 3 bases, with 13 bases sitting between them. The CDR3 sequence is CASSMSQAYTEAFF. CDR3 DNA: TGTGCCAGCAGCATGAGTCAGGCCTACACTGAAGCTTTCTTT. The full variable domain, rest sourced from reference TRBV7-9 and TRBJ1-1, is DTGVSQNPRHKITKRGQNVTFRCDPISEHNRLYWYRQTLGQGPEFLTYFQNEAQLEKSRLLSDRFSAERPKGSFSTLEIQRTEQGDSAMYLCASSMSQAYTEAFFGQGTRLTVV.

The rearrangement links TRBV5-1 to TRBJ1-4, with a tentative D call TRBD1 (6 bases). V was clipped by 2 bases and J by 7 bases, with 12 bases between them. Germline V lookup: CDR1 SGHRS, CDR2 YFSETQ. CDR3 length: 14 amino acids. This CDR3 reads CASSFQGRGEKLFF. The CDR3 nucleotides read TGCGCCAGCAGCTTTCAGGGGAGGGGTGAAAAACTGTTTTTT.

The chain recombines TRBV14 with TRBJ2-3; D gene uncertain. This CDR3 is built from 15 residues. Deletions cut 1 base from V and 2 bases from J, with 10 bases between. Germline loops: CDR1 SGHDN, CDR2 FVKESK. CDR3 residues: CASSQVVGFTDTQYF. The CDR3 DNA follows: TGTGCCAGCAGCCAAGTAGTGGGATTCACAGATACGCAGTATTTT.

In this sample, this clonotype turned up a few times. V gene TRBV4-3 combines with J gene TRBJ2-5; D is possibly TRBD1 or TRBD2 (6 bases each). The germline gives CDR1 LGHNA, CDR2 YSLEER. The CDR3 is 14 residues long. Trimming took off 3 bases at V and 6 bases at J, with 14 bases between the two ends. CDR3 bases: TGCGCCAGCAGCCATACTAGGGGGGTAAAGACCCAGTACTTC. Its translation: CASSHTRGVKTQYF.

This clonotype was observed a handful of times. This chain joins TRBV5-6 and TRBJ2-7, with 9 nucleotides matching TRBD1. Germline V gene sequence: CDR1 SGHDT, CDR2 YYEEEE. This CDR3 contains 17 residues. The trim removed 0 bases at V and 5 bases at J, leaving 12 bases unmatched. For the CDR3, the DNA is TGTGCCAGCAGCTTGGACCTTGGGGACAGGGTATTTCACGAGCAGTACTTC. This encodes CASSLDLGDRVFHEQYF.

This clonotype was seen repeatedly, ten times or more. The V and J genes are TRBV7-2 and TRBJ2-5; the D gene is possibly TRBD1 (5 bases). The CDR3 sequence is 12 residues long. In germline, CDR1 is SGHTA, CDR2 FQGNSA. The V and J ends lost 5 bases and 5 bases respectively, with 9 bases between them. The CDR3 here is CASSPNRETQYF. CDR3 bases: TGTGCCAGCAGCCCGAACAGGGAGACCCAGTACTTC.

V gene TRBV15 combines with J gene TRBJ1-1, with 10 positions matching TRBD1. The CDR3 contains 15 residues. V lost 1 base to trimming and J lost 5 bases; unmatched junction nucleotides: 4. Germline CDR1 and CDR2: LNHNV and YYDKDF (reference sequence). Here the CDR3 DNA reads TGTGCCACCAGCAGAGGGGGGACAGGGGTTACTGAAGCTTTCTTT. It translates to CATSRGGTGVTEAFF. The full variable domain, in which reference TRBV15 and TRBJ1-1 provide the parts outside the CDR3, is DAMVIQNPRYQVTQFGKPVTLSCSQTLNHNVMYWYQQKSSQAPKLLFHYYDKDFNNEADTPDNFQSRRPNTSFCFLDIRSPGLGDTAMYLCATSRGGTGVTEAFFGQGTRLTVV.

This clonotype is a singleton in its sample. The chain employs TRBV12-3 or TRBV12-4 and TRBJ2-1, with TRBD2 identical over 10 bases. The CDR3 contains 12 residues. The junction had 0 bases not matched to a gene; V was cut back by 6 bases and J by 7 bases. CDR3 sequence: CASRLAGNEQFF. The DNA of the CDR3 is TGTGCCAGCAGACTAGCGGGGAATGAGCAGTTCTTC.